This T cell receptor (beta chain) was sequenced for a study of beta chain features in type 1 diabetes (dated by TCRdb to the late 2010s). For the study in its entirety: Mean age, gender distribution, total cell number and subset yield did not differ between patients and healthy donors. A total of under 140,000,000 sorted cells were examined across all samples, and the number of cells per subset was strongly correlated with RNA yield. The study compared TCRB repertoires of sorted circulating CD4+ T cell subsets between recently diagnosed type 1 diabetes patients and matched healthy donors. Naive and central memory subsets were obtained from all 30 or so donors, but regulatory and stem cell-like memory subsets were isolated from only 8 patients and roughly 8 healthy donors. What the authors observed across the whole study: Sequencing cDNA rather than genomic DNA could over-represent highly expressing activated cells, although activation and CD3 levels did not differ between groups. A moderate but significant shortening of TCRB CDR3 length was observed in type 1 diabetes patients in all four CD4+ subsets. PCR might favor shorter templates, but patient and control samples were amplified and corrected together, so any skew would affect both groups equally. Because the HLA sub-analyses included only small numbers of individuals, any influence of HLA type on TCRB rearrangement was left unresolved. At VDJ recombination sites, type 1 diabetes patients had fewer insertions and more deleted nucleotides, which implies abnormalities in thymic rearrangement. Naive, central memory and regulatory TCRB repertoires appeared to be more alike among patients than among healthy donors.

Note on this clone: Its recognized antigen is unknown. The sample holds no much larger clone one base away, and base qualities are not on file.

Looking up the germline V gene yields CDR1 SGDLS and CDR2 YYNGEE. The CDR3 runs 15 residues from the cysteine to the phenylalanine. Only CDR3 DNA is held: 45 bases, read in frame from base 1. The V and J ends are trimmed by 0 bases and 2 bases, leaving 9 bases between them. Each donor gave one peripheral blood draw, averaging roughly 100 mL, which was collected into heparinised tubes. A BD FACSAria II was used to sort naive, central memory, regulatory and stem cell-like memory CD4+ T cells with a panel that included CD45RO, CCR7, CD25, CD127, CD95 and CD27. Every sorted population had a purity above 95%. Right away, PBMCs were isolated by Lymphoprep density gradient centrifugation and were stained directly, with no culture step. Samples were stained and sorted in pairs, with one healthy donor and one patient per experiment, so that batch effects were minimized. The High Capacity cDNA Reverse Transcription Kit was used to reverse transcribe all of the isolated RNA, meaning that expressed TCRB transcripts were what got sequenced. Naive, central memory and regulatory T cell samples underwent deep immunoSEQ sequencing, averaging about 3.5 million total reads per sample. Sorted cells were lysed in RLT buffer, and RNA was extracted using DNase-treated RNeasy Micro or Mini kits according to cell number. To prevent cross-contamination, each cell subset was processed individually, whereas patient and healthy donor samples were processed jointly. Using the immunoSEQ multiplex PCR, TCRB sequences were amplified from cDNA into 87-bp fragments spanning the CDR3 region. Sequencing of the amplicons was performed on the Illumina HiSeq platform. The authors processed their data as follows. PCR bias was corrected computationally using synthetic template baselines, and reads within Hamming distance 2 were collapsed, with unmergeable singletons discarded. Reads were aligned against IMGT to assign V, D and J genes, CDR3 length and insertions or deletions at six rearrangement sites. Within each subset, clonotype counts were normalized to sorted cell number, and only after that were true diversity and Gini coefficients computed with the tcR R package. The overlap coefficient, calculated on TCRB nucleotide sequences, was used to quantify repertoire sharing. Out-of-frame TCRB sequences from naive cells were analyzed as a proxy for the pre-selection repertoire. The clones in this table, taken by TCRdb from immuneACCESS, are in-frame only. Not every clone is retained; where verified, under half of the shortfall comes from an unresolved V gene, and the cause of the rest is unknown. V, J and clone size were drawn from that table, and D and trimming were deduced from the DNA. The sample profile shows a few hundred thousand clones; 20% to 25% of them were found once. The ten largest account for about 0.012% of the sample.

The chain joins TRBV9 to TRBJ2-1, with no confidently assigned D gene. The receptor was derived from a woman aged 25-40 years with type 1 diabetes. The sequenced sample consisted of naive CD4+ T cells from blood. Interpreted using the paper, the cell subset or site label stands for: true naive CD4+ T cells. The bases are TGTGCCAGCAGCGTAGGAGGCGGAACCTACAATGAGCAGTTCTTC. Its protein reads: CASSVGGGTYNEQFF.